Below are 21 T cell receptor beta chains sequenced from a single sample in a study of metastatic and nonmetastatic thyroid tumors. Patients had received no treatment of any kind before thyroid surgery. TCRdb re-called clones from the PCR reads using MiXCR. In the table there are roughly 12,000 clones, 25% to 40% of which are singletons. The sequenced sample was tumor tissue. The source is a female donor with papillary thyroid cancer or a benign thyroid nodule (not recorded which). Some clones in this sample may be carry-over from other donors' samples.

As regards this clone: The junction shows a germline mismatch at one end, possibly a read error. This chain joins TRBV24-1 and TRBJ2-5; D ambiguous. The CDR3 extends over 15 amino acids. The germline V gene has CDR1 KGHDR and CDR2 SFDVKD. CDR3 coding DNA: TGTTCCACCAGTGTCCCCGGGTCTTTAAGGGAGACCCAGTACTTC. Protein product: CSTSVPGSLRETQYF.

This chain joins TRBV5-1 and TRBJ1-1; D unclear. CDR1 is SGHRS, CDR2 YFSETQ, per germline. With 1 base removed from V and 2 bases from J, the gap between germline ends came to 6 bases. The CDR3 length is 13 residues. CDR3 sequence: CASSLTDNTEAFF. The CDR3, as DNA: TGCGCCAGCAGCTTGACTGATAACACTGAAGCTTTCTTT.

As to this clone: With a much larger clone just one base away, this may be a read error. In DNA, the CDR3 is TGTGCCAGCAGCTTGTTTGGATATACGCAGTATTTT. It specifies CASSLFGYTQYF. This sequence joins TRBV5-6 and TRBJ2-3, with D unresolved. V gave up 1 base and J gave up 7 bases, with 7 bases separating them. The CDR3 totals 12 residues. Germline CDR1 and CDR2: SGHDT and YYEEEE.

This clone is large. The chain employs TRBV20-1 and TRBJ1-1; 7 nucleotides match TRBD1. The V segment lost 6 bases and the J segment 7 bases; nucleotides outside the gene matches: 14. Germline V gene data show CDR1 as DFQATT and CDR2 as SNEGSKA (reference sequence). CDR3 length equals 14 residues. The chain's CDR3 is CSAPTTTGKDEAFF. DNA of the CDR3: TGCAGTGCCCCGACAACGACAGGGAAGGATGAAGCTTTCTTT.

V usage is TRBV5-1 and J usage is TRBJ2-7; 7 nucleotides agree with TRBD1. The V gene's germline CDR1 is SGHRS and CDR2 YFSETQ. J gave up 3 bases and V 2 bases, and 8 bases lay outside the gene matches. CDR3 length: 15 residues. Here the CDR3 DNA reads TGCGCCAGCAGCTTTGCCGCACAGGGGTTCTACGAGCAGTACTTC. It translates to CASSFAAQGFYEQYF.

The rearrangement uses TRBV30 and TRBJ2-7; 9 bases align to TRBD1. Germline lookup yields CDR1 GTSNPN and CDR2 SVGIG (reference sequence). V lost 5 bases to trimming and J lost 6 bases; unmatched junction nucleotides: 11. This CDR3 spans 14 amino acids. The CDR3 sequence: CAWGDRVTGGEQYF. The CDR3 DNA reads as TGTGCCTGGGGGGACAGGGTGACGGGTGGCGAGCAGTACTTC.

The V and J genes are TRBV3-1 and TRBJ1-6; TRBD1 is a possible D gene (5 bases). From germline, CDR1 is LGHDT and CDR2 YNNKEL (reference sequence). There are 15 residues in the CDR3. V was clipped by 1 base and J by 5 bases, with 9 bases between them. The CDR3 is CASSQGSGNNSPLHF. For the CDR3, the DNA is TGTGCCAGCAGCCAAGGTTCAGGGAATAATTCACCCCTCCACTTT.

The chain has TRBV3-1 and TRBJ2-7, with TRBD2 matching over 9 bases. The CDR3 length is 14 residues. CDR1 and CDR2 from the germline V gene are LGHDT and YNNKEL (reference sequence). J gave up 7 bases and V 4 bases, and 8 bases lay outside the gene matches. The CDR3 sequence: CASSLSGGRVEQYF. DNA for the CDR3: TGTGCCAGCAGCCTTAGCGGGGGCCGGGTGGAGCAGTACTTC.

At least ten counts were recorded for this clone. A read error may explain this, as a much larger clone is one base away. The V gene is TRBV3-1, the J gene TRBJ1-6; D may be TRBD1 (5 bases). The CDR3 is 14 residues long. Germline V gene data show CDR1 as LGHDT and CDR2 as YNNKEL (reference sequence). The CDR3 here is CASIQDVRGSPLHF. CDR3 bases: TGTGCCAGCATCCAAGATGTGAGGGGTTCACCCCTCCACTTT.

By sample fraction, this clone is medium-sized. The CDR3 DNA is TGTGCCAGCAGTTTAAACCCCGGGGAGCTGTTTTTT. Translation: CASSLNPGELFF. This chain connects TRBV11-3 to TRBJ2-2; D is ambiguous. Germline lookup yields CDR1 SGHNT and CDR2 YENEEA. This CDR3 is 12 amino acids long. The V and J ends lost 6 bases and 6 bases respectively, with 8 bases between them.

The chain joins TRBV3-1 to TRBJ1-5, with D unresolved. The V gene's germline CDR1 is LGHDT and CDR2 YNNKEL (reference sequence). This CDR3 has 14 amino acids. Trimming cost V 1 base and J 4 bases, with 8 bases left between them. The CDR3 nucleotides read TGTGCCAGCAGCCAAGGCAGATTAAATCAGCCCCAGCATTTT. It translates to CASSQGRLNQPQHF.

The DNA of the CDR3 is TGTGCCAGCAGCCTTCGCATGACTTCCTACGAGCAGTACTTC. It is translated as CASSLRMTSYEQYF. The rearrangement links TRBV3-1 to TRBJ2-7; no definite D call. CDR3 length equals 14 residues. The germline V gene has CDR1 LGHDT and CDR2 YNNKEL (reference sequence). The V gene lost 4 bases and the J gene lost 1 base, with 11 bases spanning the gap.

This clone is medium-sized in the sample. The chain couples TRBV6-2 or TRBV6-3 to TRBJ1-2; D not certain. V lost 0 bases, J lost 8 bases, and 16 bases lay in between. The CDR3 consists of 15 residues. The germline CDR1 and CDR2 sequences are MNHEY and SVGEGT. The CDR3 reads CASSYSRGRSQGYTF. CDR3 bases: TGTGCCAGCAGTTACTCGAGAGGTAGGAGTCAAGGCTACACCTTC.

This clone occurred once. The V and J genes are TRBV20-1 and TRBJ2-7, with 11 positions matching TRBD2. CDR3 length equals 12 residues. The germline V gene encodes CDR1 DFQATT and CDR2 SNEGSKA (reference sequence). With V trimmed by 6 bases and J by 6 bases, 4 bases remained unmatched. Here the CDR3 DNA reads TGCAGTGCGAATAGCGGGAGGGTCGAGCAGTACTTC. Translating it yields CSANSGRVEQYF.

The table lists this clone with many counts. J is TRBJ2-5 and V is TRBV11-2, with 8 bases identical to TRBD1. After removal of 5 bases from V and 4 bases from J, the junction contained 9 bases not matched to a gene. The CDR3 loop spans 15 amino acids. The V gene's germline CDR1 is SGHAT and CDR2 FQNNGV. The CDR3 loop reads CASSTGQGSPETQYF. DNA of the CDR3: TGTGCCAGCAGCACAGGACAGGGATCCCCAGAGACCCAGTACTTC.

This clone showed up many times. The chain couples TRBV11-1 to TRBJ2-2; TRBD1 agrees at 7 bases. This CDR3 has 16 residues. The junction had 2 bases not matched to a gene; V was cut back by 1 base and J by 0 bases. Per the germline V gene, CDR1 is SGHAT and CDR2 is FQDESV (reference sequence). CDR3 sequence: CASSLGGTANTGELFF. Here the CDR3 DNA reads TGTGCCAGCAGCTTAGGGGGGACAGCGAACACCGGGGAGCTGTTTTTT.

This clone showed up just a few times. The DNA of the CDR3 is TGTGCCAGCAGTGAAGGGATCACCGGGACAGGCTATGGCTACACCTTC. Translation: CASSEGITGTGYGYTF. J is TRBJ1-2 and V is TRBV6-1, with TRBD1 identical over 8 bases. Germline V CDR1 and CDR2: MNHNS, SASEGT. There are 16 residues in the CDR3. V trimming: 1 base; J trimming: 4 bases; junction bases outside the gene matches: 8.

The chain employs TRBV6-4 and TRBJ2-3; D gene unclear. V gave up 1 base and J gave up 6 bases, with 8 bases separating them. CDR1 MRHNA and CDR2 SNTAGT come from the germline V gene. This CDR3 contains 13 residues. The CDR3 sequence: CASSDLVSDTQYF. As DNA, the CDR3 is TGTGCCAGCAGTGACTTAGTATCGGATACGCAGTATTTT.

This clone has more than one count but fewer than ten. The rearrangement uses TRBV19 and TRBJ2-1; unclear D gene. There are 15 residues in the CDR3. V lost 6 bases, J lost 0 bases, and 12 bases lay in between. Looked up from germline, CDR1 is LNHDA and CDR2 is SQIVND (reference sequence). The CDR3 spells CASRPTRNSYNEQFF. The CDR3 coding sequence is TGTGCCAGTAGACCCACACGAAACTCCTACAATGAGCAGTTCTTC.

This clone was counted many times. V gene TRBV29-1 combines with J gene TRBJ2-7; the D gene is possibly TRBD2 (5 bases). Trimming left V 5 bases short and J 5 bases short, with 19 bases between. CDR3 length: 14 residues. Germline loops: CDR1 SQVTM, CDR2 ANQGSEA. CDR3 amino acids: CSVWGFGWGDEQYF. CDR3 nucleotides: TGCAGCGTTTGGGGATTCGGGTGGGGAGACGAGCAGTACTTC.

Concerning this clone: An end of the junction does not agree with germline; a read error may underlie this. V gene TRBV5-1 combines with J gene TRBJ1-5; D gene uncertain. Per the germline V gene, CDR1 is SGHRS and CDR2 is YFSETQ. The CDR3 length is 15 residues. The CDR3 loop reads CSSSLGSVSNQPQHF. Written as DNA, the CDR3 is TGCTCCAGCAGCTTGGGCTCCGTGAGCAATCAGCCCCAGCATTTT.